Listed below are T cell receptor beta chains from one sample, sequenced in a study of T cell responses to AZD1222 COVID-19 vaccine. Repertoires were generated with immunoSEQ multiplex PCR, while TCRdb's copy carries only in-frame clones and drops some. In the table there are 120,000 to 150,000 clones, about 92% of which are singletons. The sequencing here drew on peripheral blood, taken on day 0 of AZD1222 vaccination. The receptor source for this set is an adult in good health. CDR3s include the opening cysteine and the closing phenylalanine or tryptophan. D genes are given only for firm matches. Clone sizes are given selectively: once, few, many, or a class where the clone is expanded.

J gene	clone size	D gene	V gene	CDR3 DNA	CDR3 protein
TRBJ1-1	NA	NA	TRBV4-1	TGCGCCAGCAGCCAGGGGCTGGGGAGCACTGAAGCTTTCTTT	CASSQGLGSTEAFF
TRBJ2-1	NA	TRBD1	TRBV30	TGTGCCTGGAGTGGACAGGGGACCAATGAGCAGTTCTTC	CAWSGQGTNEQFF
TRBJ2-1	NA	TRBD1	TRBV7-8	TGTGCCAGCAGCTTAGTTCGACAGGGCTCCTACAATGAGCAGTTCTTC	CASSLVRQGSYNEQFF
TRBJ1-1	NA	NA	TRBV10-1	TGCGCCAGCAGCGGACACCTGAACACTGAAGCTTTCTTT	CASSGHLNTEAFF
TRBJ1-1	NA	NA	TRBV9	TGTGCCAGCGACCTGGGGGGGCAGGGCACTGAAGCTTTCTTT	CASDLGGQGTEAFF
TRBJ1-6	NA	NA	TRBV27	TGTGCCAGCAGATTCGCGGCAAGCGAGGGTTTTAATAATTCACCCCTCCACTTT	CASRFAASEGFNNSPLHF
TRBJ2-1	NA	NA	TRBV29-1	TGCAGCGTCCTAGGCGGTAGCTCCTACAATGAGCAGTTCTTC	CSVLGGSSYNEQFF
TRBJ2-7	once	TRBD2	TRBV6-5	TGTGCCAGCAGCCGGTCTAGCGGAGGCTACGAGCAGTACTTC	CASSRSSGGYEQYF
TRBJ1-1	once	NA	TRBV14	TGTGCCAGCAGCCCCCTAGCAGGGGCGAACACTGAAGCTTTCTTT	CASSPLAGANTEAFF
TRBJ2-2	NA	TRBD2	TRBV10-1	TGCGCCAGCAGTCTAGCGGGGGCCTCCGGGGAGCTGTTTTTT	CASSLAGASGELFF
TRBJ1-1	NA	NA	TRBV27	TGTGCCAGCGGGGTCAGAGATGAAGCTTTCTTT	CASGVRDEAFF
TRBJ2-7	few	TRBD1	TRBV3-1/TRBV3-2	TGTGCCAGCAGCCAAGGGTACAGGGGCTACGAGCAGTACTTC	CASSQGYRGYEQYF
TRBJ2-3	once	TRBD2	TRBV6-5	TGTAGCAGCCGGAGGAGCGGGGGCGCAGATACGCAGTATTTT	CSSRRSGGADTQYF
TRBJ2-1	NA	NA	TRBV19	TGTGCCAGTAGTATGGGCCAAGCAGCCAATGAGCAGTTCTTC	CASSMGQAANEQFF
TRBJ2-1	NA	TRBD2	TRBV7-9	TGTGCCAGCAGCTTAGCGCTAGCGGGGACCTACAATGAGCAGTTCTTC	CASSLALAGTYNEQFF
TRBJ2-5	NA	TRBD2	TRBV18	TGTGCCAGCTCACCACAGGGGAGGGGAGAGACCCAGTACTTC	CASSPQGRGETQYF
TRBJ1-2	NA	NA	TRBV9	TGTGCCAGCAGCGTAGATAGGAAAACCCCTAACTATGGCTACACCTTC	CASSVDRKTPNYGYTF
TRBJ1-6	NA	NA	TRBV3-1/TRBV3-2	TGTGCCAGCAACTCCGGTGGTGGGTCTCCCACCTCACCCCTCCACTTT	CASNSGGGSPTSPLHF
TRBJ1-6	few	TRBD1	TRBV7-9	TGTGCCAGCAGCTTAGGACAGGGCTTCTATAATTCACCCCTCCACTTT	CASSLGQGFYNSPLHF
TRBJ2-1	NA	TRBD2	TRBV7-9	TGTGCCAGCAGCTTAGCTAGCGGGACACTCGATGAGCAGTTCTTC	CASSLASGTLDEQFF
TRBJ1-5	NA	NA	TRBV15	TGTGCCACCAGCAGCAGACAGACCAATCAGCCCCAGCATTTT	CATSSRQTNQPQHF
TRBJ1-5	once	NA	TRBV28	TGTGCCAGCAGCCGGCCGGTGGAGGGTCAGCCCCAGCATTTT	CASSRPVEGQPQHF
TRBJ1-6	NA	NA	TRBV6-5	TGTGCCAGCAGTCCCCCCGGGTTGTGGAATTCACCCCTCCACTTT	CASSPPGLWNSPLHF
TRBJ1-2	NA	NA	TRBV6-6	TGTGCCAGCAGCTCAAAAGGGGCGCTTGGCTACACCTTC	CASSSKGALGYTF
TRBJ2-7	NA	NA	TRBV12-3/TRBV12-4	TGTGCCAGCAGTTTAGTACAGGGTTACGAGCAGTACTTC	CASSLVQGYEQYF
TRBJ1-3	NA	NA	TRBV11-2	TGTGCCAGCAGCTTAGAAGGAAACACCATATATTTT	CASSLEGNTIYF
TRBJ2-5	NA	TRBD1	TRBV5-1	TGCGCCAGCAGCTTGGGCCGGGACAGGGGCCTTGAGACCCAGTACTTC	CASSLGRDRGLETQYF